The 5 T cell receptor beta chains in this list originate from one sample, sequenced in a study of regulatory T cells in long-lasting Graves disease. Arm-PCR of CDR3 regions and iRepertoire HTBI primers were the basis on which TCR beta libraries were built. TCRdb redid the calling of the multiplex PCR reads with MiXCR, one entry per CDR3 protein. The sample has hundreds of thousands of distinct CDR3 sequences, 15% to 20% seen once. Time point meaning: newly diagnosed GD, antithyroid drugs for less than 3 months. PBMC RNA served as the TCR library source. Separately, the same data were catalogued under a study of T cells in Graves' hyperthyroidism and ophthalmopathy.

Sequencing was performed on peripheral blood mononuclear cells (PBMCs), taken at new diagnosis, from a patient treated with antithyroid drugs. These receptors all come from a woman aged 30 to 39 with Graves disease.

The genes are TRBV6-5 and TRBJ2-7, with TRBD1 matching over 8 bases. This CDR3 is built from 16 residues. V lost 1 base, J lost 2 bases, and 7 bases stayed unmatched. Germline V lookup: CDR1 MNHEY, CDR2 SVGAGI. CDR3 coding DNA: TGTGCCAGCAGTTACTTCACAGGGGGTTTCGCCTACGAGCAGTACTTC. Translating it yields CASSYFTGGFAYEQYF.

The CDR3 sequence is CASNPRTVNTEAFF. The CDR3 nucleotides are TGTGCCAGCAACCCCCGGACGGTAAACACTGAAGCTTTCTTT. This chain links TRBV2 with TRBJ1-1; no reliable D call. CDR1 is SNHLY and CDR2 is FYNNEI in the germline V gene. The CDR3 sequence is 14 residues long. V gave up 7 bases and J gave up 2 bases, with 14 bases separating them.

There are a few counts of this clonotype. The J gene is TRBJ2-4, the V gene TRBV2, with 8 bases that match TRBD1. The CDR3 loop spans 14 amino acids. Germline loops: CDR1 SNHLY, CDR2 FYNNEI. Germline trimming cut 5 bases from V and 6 bases from J; bases unmatched to any gene: 6. The CDR3 DNA reads TGTGCCAGCAGTTCCGACAGGGGATTAAACATTCAGTACTTC. Protein sequence: CASSSDRGLNIQYF.

This clonotype came up a few times. The chain is built from TRBV5-1 and TRBJ1-3; 9 bases align to TRBD1. V was clipped by 5 bases and J by 3 bases; unmatched bases: 9. Germline loops: CDR1 SGHRS, CDR2 YFSETQ. CDR3 length: 16 residues. Written as DNA, the CDR3 is TGCGCCAGCAGAGAAACAGGGGGCGCGATTGGAAACACCATATATTTT. This codes for CASRETGGAIGNTIYF.

This clonotype was seen once. J is TRBJ2-5 and V is TRBV2; D gene uncertain. The CDR3 has 16 amino acids. The germline gives CDR1 SNHLY, CDR2 FYNNEI. Trimming pared 3 bases from V and 4 bases from J, leaving 18 bases between. The CDR3 spells CASSDGLPESLETQYF. The CDR3 region has the DNA TGTGCCAGCAGTGATGGTCTCCCCGAGAGTCTAGAGACCCAGTACTTC.